A single sample is the source of the 16 T cell receptor beta chains below, sequenced in a study of graft-versus-host responses after intestinal transplantation. TCRdb's table, derived via immunoSEQ multiplex PCR, lists solely in-frame clones and lacks some. The sample has 74,000 or so clones, 92% seen once. The sample in question was PBMCs, obtained 98 days after intestinal transplantation. The source of these receptors is a human patient who received an intestinal transplant, so some T cells may come from the graft donor.

The CDR3 protein is CASSLSIASGRHEQFF. The CDR3 bases are TGTGCCAGCAGTTTATCGATAGCTAGCGGGAGGCATGAGCAGTTCTTC. V is TRBV27 and J is TRBJ2-1, with 11 bases matching TRBD2. The CDR3 runs 16 residues. The ends lost 0 bases at V and 8 bases at J; junction bases unmatched: 6. Per the germline V gene, CDR1 is MNHEY and CDR2 is SMNVEV (reference sequence).

The V call is TRBV7-2, the J call TRBJ2-3, with D unresolved. Trimming stripped 5 bases from V and 4 bases from J, with 7 bases between. The CDR3 extends over 12 amino acids. In germline, CDR1 is SGHTA, CDR2 FQGNSA. The CDR3 DNA follows: TGTGCCAGCAGCCTAAACTCAGATACGCAGTATTTT. It specifies CASSLNSDTQYF.

The CDR3 sequence is CASSIRTVSGELFF. The CDR3 DNA is TGCGCCAGCAGCATCCGGACGGTGTCGGGGGAGCTGTTTTTT. The V call is TRBV5-1, the J call TRBJ2-2; D uncertain. V lost 4 bases to trimming and J lost 8 bases, with 15 bases between them. Germline V gene data show CDR1 as SGHRS and CDR2 as YFSETQ. CDR3 length equals 14 residues.

The V call is TRBV4-1, the J call TRBJ1-2; 11 bases are a match to TRBD1. V lost 0 bases to trimming and J lost 3 bases; unmatched junction nucleotides: 6. CDR1 and CDR2 (germline): MGHRA, YSYEKL. This CDR3 region has 17 residues. CDR3 loop: CASSQEEDRGPHYGYTF. In DNA form, the CDR3 reads TGCGCCAGCAGCCAAGAAGAGGACAGGGGGCCGCACTATGGCTACACCTTC.

The V gene is TRBV6-5, the J gene TRBJ1-4, with TRBD1 matching over 7 bases. The CDR3 has 14 amino acids. V was pared by 7 bases and J by 7 bases, with 9 bases of the junction left unmatched. Germline CDR1 and CDR2: MNHEY and SVGAGI. This CDR3 reads CASKVGQVGEKLFF. The CDR3 DNA sequence: TGTGCCAGCAAGGTCGGACAGGTCGGTGAAAAACTGTTTTTT.

As regards this clone: Sequence at one end of the junction differs from germline and may be a read error. The chain is built from TRBV7-3 and TRBJ2-7, with TRBD2 matching 9 bases. The CDR3 is 17 amino acids. Germline values: CDR1 SGHTA, CDR2 FQGTGA. The DNA of the CDR3 is TGCGCCAGCAGCCAAGAAGGCTCCCTAGCGGGGCCCTACGGGCAGTACTTC. It is translated as CASSQEGSLAGPYGQYF.

This clone was recorded a few times. This sequence joins TRBV4-1 and TRBJ2-3; D uncertain. The germline V gene encodes CDR1 MGHRA and CDR2 YSYEKL. The CDR3 consists of 13 residues. V gave up 0 bases and J gave up 0 bases, with 1 base separating them. The CDR3 protein is CASSQDSTDTQYF. The CDR3 DNA sequence: TGCGCCAGCAGCCAAGATAGCACAGATACGCAGTATTTT.

The V and J genes are TRBV2 and TRBJ2-2, with TRBD1 identical over 8 bases. CDR1 is SNHLY, CDR2 FYNNEI, per germline. J lost 6 bases, V lost 6 bases, and 0 bases had no gene match. This CDR3 spans 12 amino acids. Here the CDR3 reads CASRTGAGELFF. For the CDR3, the DNA is TGTGCCAGCAGGACAGGGGCCGGGGAGCTGTTTTTT.

The chain joins TRBV10-3 to TRBJ2-5; no definite D call. The germline V gene encodes CDR1 ENHRY and CDR2 SYGVKD. The CDR3 is 13 amino acids. V lost 1 base to trimming and J lost 1 base, with 4 bases between them. This chain's CDR3 is CAISEWGQETQYF. CDR3 nucleotide sequence: TGTGCCATCAGTGAGTGGGGCCAAGAGACCCAGTACTTC.

This sequence joins TRBV6-1 and TRBJ2-2; 9 bases fit TRBD2. Germline V gene sequence: CDR1 MNHNS, CDR2 SASEGT. J was trimmed by 6 bases and V by 7 bases; bases with no gene match: 9. The length of the CDR3 is 15 residues. The CDR3 nucleotides read TGTGCCAGCACGGATGCTAGCGGGGTCTCCGGGGAGCTGTTTTTT. Translation gives CASTDASGVSGELFF.

This rearrangement joins TRBV6-4 to TRBJ2-3, with 7 positions matching TRBD1. The CDR3 is 14 residues long. V lost 2 bases, J lost 1 base, and 0 bases stayed unmatched. Germline CDR1 MRHNA, CDR2 SNTAGT. For the CDR3, the DNA is TGTGCCAGCAGTGACGGACAGGGCACAGATACGCAGTATTTT. Amino acid sequence: CASSDGQGTDTQYF.

This clone has just one count. The chain carries TRBV25-1 and TRBJ2-3; no definite D call. The germline gives CDR1 MGHDK, CDR2 SYGVNS. CDR3 length equals 14 residues. The germline V and J ends were trimmed by 0 bases and 4 bases, with 8 bases remaining between them. In DNA, the CDR3 is TGTGCCAGCAGTGAATATATTCCCCCAGATACGCAGTATTTT. Amino acid sequence: CASSEYIPPDTQYF.

The table lists this clone with a count of one. This chain connects TRBV14 to TRBJ2-6, with D hard to call. The germline CDR1 and CDR2 sequences are SGHDN and FVKESK. The CDR3 contains 13 residues. The V gene lost 3 bases and the J gene lost 1 base, with 1 base spanning the gap. DNA of the CDR3: TGTGCCAGCAGCCAGTCTGGGGCCAACGTCCTGACTTTC. As protein: CASSQSGANVLTF.

This chain joins TRBV9 and TRBJ2-7; D is possibly TRBD1 (5 bases). Germline values: CDR1 SGDLS, CDR2 YYNGEE. V was shortened by 0 bases and J by 0 bases, with 10 bases between the two germline ends. The CDR3 spans 15 residues. The CDR3 region is CASSVEGSSSYEQYF. As DNA, the CDR3 is TGTGCCAGCAGCGTAGAGGGGTCCAGCTCCTACGAGCAGTACTTC.

The J gene is TRBJ2-1, the V gene TRBV6-6, with TRBD1 matching over 7 bases. CDR3 length: 11 amino acids. The germline V gene encodes CDR1 MNHNY and CDR2 SVGAGI (reference sequence). V lost 5 bases to trimming and J lost 10 bases; unmatched junction nucleotides: 2. CDR3: CASSTDREQFF. DNA of the CDR3: TGTGCCAGCAGTACGGACAGGGAGCAGTTCTTC.

The CDR3 DNA reads TGTGCCAGCAGTTTAGTGGGACAGGGAGGAAACACCATATATTTT. The encoded protein is CASSLVGQGGNTIYF. The chain has TRBV27 and TRBJ1-3, with TRBD1 identical over 9 bases. J was trimmed by 4 bases and V by 2 bases; bases with no gene match: 3. Germline assignment: CDR1 MNHEY and CDR2 SMNVEV (reference sequence). The CDR3 is made up of 15 amino acids.